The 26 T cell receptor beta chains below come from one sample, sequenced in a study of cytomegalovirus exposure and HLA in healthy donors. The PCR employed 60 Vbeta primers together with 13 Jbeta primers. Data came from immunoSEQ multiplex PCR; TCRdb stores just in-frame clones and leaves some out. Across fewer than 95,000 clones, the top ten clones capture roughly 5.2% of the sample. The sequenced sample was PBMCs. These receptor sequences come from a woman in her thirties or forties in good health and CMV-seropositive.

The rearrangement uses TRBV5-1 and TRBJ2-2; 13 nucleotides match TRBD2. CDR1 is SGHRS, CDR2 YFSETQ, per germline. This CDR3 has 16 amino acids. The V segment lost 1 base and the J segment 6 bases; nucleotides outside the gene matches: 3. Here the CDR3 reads CASSLTSGGAAGELFF. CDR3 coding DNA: TGCGCCAGCAGCTTGACTAGCGGGGGGGCCGCCGGGGAGCTGTTTTTT.

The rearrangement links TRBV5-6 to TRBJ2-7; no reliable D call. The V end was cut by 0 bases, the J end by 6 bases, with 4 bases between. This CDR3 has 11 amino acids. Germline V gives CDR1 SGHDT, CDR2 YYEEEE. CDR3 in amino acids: CASSLVREQYF. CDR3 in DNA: TGTGCCAGCAGCTTGGTTCGCGAGCAGTACTTC.

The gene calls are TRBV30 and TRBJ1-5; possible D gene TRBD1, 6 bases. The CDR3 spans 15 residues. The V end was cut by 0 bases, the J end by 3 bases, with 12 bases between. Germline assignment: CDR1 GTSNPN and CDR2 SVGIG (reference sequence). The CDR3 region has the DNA TGTGCCTGGAGTGTCGAGAGGGGGAACAATCAGCCCCAGCATTTT. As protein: CAWSVERGNNQPQHF.

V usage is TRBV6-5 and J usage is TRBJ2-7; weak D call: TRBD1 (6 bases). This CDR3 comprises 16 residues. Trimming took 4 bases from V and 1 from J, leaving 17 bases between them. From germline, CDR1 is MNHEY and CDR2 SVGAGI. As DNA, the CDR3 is TGTGCCAGCAGTTGGGTCTCCGGGACACCATCCTACGAGCAGTACTTC. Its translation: CASSWVSGTPSYEQYF.

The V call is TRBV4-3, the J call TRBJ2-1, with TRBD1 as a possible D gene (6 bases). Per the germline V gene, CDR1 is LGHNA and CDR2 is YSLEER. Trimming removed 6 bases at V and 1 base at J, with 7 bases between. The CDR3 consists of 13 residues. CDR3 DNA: TGCGCCAGCAGTCAGGGGTCCTACAATGAGCAGTTCTTC. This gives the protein CASSQGSYNEQFF.

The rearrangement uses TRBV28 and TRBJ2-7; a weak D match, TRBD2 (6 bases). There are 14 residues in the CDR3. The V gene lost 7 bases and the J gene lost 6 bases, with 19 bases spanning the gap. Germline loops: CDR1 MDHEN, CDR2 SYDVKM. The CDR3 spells CASIIGGVLGEQYF. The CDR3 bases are TGTGCCAGCATCATCGGCGGGGTCTTGGGCGAGCAGTACTTC.

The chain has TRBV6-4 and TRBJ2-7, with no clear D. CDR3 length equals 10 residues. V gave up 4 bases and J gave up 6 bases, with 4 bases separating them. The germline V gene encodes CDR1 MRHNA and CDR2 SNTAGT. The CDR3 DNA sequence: TGTGCCAGCAGTGTAGCCGAGCAGTACTTC. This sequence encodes CASSVAEQYF.

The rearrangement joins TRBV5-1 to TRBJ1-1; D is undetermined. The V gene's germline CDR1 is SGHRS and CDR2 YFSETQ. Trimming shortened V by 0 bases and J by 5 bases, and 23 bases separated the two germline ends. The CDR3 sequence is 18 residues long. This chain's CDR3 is CASSLEEQLSPLRTEAFF. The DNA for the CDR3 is TGCGCCAGCAGCTTGGAGGAGCAGCTTTCTCCATTGCGAACTGAAGCTTTCTTT.

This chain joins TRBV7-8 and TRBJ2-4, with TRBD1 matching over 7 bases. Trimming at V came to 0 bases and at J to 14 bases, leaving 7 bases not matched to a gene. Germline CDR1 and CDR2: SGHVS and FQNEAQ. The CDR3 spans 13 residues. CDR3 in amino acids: CASSLAGTEVEYF. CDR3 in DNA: TGTGCCAGCAGCTTAGCCGGGACAGAAGTCGAGTACTTC.

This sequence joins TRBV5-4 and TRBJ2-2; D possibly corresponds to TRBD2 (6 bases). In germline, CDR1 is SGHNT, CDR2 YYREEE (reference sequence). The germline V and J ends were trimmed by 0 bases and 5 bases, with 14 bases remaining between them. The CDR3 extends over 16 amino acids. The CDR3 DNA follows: TGTGCCAGCAGCTTGGGGCTAGCGCAACAGACCGGGGAGCTGTTTTTT. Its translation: CASSLGLAQQTGELFF.

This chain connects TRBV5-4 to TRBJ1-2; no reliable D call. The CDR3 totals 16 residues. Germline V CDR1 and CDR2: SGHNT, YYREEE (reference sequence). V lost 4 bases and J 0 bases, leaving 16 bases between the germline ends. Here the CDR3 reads CASSPGRVESNYGYTF. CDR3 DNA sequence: TGTGCCAGCAGCCCGGGGAGGGTTGAGTCTAACTATGGCTACACCTTC.

The chain's CDR3 is CASSLAIRGLSEAFF. DNA of the CDR3: TGTGCCAGCAGCTTAGCTATTAGGGGGCTCTCTGAAGCTTTCTTT. The rearrangement links TRBV7-9 to TRBJ1-1; TRBD1 aligns across 7 bases. The CDR3 totals 15 residues. CDR1 is SEHNR and CDR2 is FQNEAQ in the germline V gene (reference sequence). V trimming: 0 bases; J trimming: 6 bases; junction bases outside the gene matches: 7.

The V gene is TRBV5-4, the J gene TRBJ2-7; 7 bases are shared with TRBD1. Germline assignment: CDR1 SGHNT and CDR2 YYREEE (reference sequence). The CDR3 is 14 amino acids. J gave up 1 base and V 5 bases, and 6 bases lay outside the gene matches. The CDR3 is CASSVTGISYEQYF. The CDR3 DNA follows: TGTGCCAGCAGTGTGACAGGGATATCCTACGAGCAGTACTTC.

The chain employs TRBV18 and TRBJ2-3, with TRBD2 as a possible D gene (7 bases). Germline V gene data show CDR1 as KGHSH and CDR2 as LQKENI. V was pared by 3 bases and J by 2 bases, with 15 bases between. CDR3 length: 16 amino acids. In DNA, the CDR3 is TGTGCCAGCTCACCGCTTAGCCGGGGGGCCACAGATACGCAGTATTTT. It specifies CASSPLSRGATDTQYF.

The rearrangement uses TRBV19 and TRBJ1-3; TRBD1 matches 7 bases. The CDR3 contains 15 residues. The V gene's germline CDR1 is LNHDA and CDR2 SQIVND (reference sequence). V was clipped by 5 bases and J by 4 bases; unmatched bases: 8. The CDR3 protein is CASSLLTGPGNTIYF. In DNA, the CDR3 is TGTGCCAGTAGTCTTCTGACAGGGCCGGGAAACACCATATATTTT. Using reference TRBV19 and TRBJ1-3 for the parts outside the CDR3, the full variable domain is DGGITQSPKYLFRKEGQNVTLSCEQNLNHDAMYWYRQDPGQGLRLIYYSQIVNDFQKGDIAEGYSVSREKKESFPLTVTSAQKNPTAFYLCASSLLTGPGNTIYFGEGSWLTVV.

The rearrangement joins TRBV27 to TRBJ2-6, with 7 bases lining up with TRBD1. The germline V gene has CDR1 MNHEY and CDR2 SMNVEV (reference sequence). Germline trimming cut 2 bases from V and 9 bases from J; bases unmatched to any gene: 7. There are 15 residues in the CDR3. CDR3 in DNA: TGTGCCAGCAGTTTAAAGGGGGCGAGACTCAACGTCCTGACTTTC. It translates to CASSLKGARLNVLTF.

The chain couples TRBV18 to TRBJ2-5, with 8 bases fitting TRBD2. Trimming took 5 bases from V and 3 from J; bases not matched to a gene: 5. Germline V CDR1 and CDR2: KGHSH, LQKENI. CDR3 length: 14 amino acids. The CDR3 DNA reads TGTGCCAGCTCAGGAAGCGGGGGTAAAGAGACCCAGTACTTC. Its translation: CASSGSGGKETQYF.

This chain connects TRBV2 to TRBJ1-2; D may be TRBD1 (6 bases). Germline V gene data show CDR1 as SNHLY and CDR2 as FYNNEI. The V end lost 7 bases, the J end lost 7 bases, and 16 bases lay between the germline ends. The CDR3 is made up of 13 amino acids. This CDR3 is CASTYAGDRGYTF. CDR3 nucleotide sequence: TGTGCCAGCACCTACGCAGGGGACCGTGGCTACACCTTC.

For the CDR3, the DNA is TGCGCCAGCCCGGACAGGGAAGATGAGTCGGGCTACACCTTC. It encodes CASPDREDESGYTF. The chain links TRBV5-1 to TRBJ1-2, with 8 bases identical to TRBD1. The CDR3 is 14 residues long. J was trimmed by 8 bases and V by 7 bases; bases with no gene match: 13. Germline CDR1 is SGHRS and CDR2 is YFSETQ.

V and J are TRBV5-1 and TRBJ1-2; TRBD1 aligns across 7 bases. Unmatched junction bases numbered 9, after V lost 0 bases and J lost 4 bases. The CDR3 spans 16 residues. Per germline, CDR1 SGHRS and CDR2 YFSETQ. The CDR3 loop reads CASSLGTGQNSYGYTF. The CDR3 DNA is TGCGCCAGCAGCTTGGGGACAGGCCAGAACTCCTATGGCTACACCTTC.

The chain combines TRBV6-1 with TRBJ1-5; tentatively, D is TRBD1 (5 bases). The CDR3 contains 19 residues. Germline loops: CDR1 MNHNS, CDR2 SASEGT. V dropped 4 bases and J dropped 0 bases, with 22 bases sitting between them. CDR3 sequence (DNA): TGTGCCAGCAGTGGAGAAACAGCTAATTGGGGCTATAGCAATCAGCCCCAGCATTTT. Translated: CASSGETANWGYSNQPQHF.

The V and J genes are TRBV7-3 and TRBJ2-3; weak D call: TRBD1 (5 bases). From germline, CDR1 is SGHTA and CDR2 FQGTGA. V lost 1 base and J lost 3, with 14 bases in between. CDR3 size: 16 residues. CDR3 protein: CASSLRPGMVTDTQYF. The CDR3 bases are TGTGCCAGCAGCTTAAGGCCAGGGATGGTGACAGATACGCAGTATTTT. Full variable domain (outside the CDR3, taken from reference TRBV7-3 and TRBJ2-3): GAGVSQTPSNKVTEKGKYVELRCDPISGHTALYWYRQSLGQGPEFLIYFQGTGAADDSGLPNDRFFAVRPEGSVSTLKIQRTERGDSAVYLCASSLRPGMVTDTQYFGPGTRLTVL.

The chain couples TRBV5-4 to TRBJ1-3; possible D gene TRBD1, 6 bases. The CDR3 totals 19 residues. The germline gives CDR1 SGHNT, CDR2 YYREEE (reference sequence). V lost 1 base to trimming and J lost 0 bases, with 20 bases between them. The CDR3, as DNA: TGTGCCAGCAGCTTGAAACAGGGCGCTTCGCCACTCTCTGGAAACACCATATATTTT. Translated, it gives CASSLKQGASPLSGNTIYF.

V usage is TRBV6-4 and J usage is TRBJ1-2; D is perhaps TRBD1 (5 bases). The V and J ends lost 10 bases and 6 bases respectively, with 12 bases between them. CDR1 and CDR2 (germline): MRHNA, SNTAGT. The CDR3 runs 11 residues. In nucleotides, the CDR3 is TGTGCCACCAGGAAGGGGAATGGCTACACCTTC. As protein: CATRKGNGYTF.

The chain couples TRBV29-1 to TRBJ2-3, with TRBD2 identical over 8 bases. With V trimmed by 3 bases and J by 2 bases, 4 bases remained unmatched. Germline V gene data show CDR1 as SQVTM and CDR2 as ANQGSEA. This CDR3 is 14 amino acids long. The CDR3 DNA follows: TGCAGCGTTGATGGCGGGGGGCACACAGATACGCAGTATTTT. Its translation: CSVDGGGHTDTQYF.

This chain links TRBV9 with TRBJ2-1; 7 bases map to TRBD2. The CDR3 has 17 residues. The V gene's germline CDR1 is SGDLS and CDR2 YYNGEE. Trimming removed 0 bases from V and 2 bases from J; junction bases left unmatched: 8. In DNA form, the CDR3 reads TGTGCCAGCAGCGTAGTTGCTAGCGGAATCCCCTACAATGAGCAGTTCTTC. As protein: CASSVVASGIPYNEQFF.